This record concerns one T cell receptor beta chain sequence. Its target antigen remains unknown. Base quality data are lacking; no much larger clone is found one base away. These data are taken from a study of blood T cell repertoires in COVID-19 (dated by TCRdb to the early 2020s). In terms of the full investigation: Collaborator samples came from the United States, Italy and Spain and covered acute and convalescent phases of COVID-19. The material from the prospective study consisted of cDNA or gDNA derived from T cells, B-cell-depleted T cells, or PBMCs. The sample metadata nearly always contained a de-identified subject ID, COVID-19 status, age in years and sex. The dataset comprised deeply sampled blood TCRbeta repertoires from subjects exposed to, actively infected with, or recovered from COVID-19. The repertoires were made available in a free public database intended to serve as a resource for research on the immune response to SARS-CoV-2. Where available, HLA class I and class II types were taken from metadata supplied by the sample provider and were not determined by assay-based typing. Samples were obtained from the ongoing ImmuneRACE study (first 160 participants) and from some 1,300 subjects provided by 6 global collaborators.

Study-level results and caveats: Clinical and demographic metadata were provided uncurated, with the amount varying by source and participant.

The germline V gene (reference sequence) specifies MNHNY as CDR1 and SVGAGI as CDR2. The CDR3 covers 12 residues, taking in both the cysteine and the phenylalanine. This entry keeps only the CDR3 DNA: 36 bases, framed from base 1. Germline trimming: 9 bases from V, 6 bases from J; junction bases outside gene matches: 8. The immunoSEQ Assay, a bias-controlled multiplex PCR, was used to amplify TCRbeta CDR3 regions from genomic DNA. Per the original workflow: The number of nucleated cells in each sample was estimated from the amplification of reference gene primers within the assay. To quantify the absolute abundance of each unique TCRbeta CDR3 rearrangement, sequence reads were collapsed and filtered. For each sample, productive Simpson clonality was calculated by taking the square root of Simpson's diversity index across productive rearrangements. The immuneACCESS repertoire file appears here via TCRdb, limited to in-frame rearrangements. These files lack a portion of the clones; in checked studies, under half of the deficit traces to unresolved V genes, and the cause of the others is not known. V, J and clone size are those of that table, while D and trimming were read from the DNA. This sample gives 140,000 to 150,000 clones in total; about 87% of them show up just once. Roughly 1.6% of the sample is taken by the ten largest.

Collaborating institutions collected whole blood in K2EDTA tubes following their own protocols. For TCRbeta analysis, collaborator samples were shipped as frozen whole blood, as isolated PBMCs, or as DNA extracted from either sample type. The sequence derives from a woman between 50 and 59 years old with acute or convalescent COVID-19. Sequences were obtained from peripheral blood. The sequence is built from TRBV6-6 and TRBJ2-7; 7 junctional bases match TRBD1. The DNA sequence reads TGTGCCAGTCAGCTTCCAGGGGGCGAGCAGTACTTC. Translated, it gives CASQLPGGEQYF.